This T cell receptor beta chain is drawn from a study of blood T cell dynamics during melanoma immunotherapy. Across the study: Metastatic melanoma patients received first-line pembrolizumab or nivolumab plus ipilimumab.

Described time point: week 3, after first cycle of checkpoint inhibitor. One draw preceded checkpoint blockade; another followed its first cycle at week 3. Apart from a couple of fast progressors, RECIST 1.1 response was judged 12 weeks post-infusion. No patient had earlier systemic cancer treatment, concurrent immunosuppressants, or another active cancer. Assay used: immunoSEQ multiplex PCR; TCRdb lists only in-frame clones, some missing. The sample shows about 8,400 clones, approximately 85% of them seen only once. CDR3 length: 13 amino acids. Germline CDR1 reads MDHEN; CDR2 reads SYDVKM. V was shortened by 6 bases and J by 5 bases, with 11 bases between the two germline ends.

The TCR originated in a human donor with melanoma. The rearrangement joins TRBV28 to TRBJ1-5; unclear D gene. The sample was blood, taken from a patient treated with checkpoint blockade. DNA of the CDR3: TGTGCCAGCAGGTTGCTAGGGTATCAGCCCCAGCATTTT. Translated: CASRLLGYQPQHF.